Listed below are T cell receptor beta chains from one sample, sequenced in a study of somatic mutations in cytotoxic T cells in rheumatoid arthritis. TCRdb keeps only in-frame clones here, not all; method: immunoSEQ multiplex PCR. The profile shows 14,000 or so clones, roughly three quarters of them singletons. The sample consisted of CD8+ T cells sorted from blood. The receptor set was obtained from an adult with rheumatoid arthritis. Each CDR3 is given with its conserved first and last residue. Fields, in order: J gene, D gene, clone size, V gene, CDR3 length, CDR3 protein, CDR3 DNA. D genes are given only for firm matches. Rows may omit the clone size; those that give it use once, few, many or a size class.

TRBJ2-3,.,few,TRBV28,14,CASSFLAGTDTQYF,TGTGCCAGCAGTTTTCTAGCCGGCACAGATACGCAGTATTTT
TRBJ1-1,.,.,TRBV7-8,11,CASSLATEAFF,TGTGCCAGCAGCTTAGCTACTGAAGCTTTCTTT
TRBJ2-2,TRBD2,once,TRBV28,11,CASSFGGLLFF,TGTGCCAGCAGTTTCGGGGGGTTGCTGTTTTTT
TRBJ2-7,TRBD1,few,TRBV7-8,15,CASSYLRDRTYEQYF,TGTGCCAGCAGCTACCTCCGGGACAGGACATACGAGCAGTACTTC
TRBJ2-7,TRBD2,.,TRBV11-2,15,CASSPWREGPYEQYF,TGTGCCAGCAGCCCCTGGCGGGAGGGCCCCTACGAGCAGTACTTC
TRBJ1-2,.,.,TRBV5-1,13,CASRDQPSFGYTF,TGCGCCAGCAGGGATCAGCCCTCTTTCGGCTACACCTTC
TRBJ2-7,.,few,TRBV27,13,CASSIRAPYEQYF,TGTGCCAGCAGTATAAGGGCTCCCTACGAGCAGTACTTC
TRBJ1-1,.,.,TRBV6-5,14,CASSPDRPNTGAFF,TGTGCCAGCAGTCCAGACAGGCCCAACACGGGAGCTTTCTTT
TRBJ2-1,.,.,TRBV7-3,12,CASSQWGNEQFF,TGTGCCAGCAGTCAGTGGGGGAATGAGCAGTTCTTC
TRBJ1-2,.,.,TRBV5-6,12,CASSLANYGYTF,TGTGCCAGCAGCTTGGCCAACTATGGCTACACCTTC
TRBJ2-1,TRBD1,.,TRBV9,14,CASSAGTAYNEQFF,TGTGCCAGCAGCGCCGGGACAGCCTACAATGAGCAGTTCTTC
TRBJ2-3,.,.,TRBV7-2,15,CASQAAEEGADTQYF,TGTGCCAGTCAGGCTGCGGAGGAAGGCGCAGATACGCAGTATTTT
TRBJ1-2,.,.,TRBV2,12,CATDFRRGGYTF,TGTGCCACAGATTTCAGGAGGGGTGGCTACACCTTC
TRBJ2-1,.,.,TRBV19,13,CASSIPGRNEQFF,TGTGCCAGTAGTATTCCAGGGCGAAATGAGCAGTTCTTC
TRBJ2-1,.,.,TRBV6-5,15,CASSYDLSRGNEQFF,TGTGCCAGCAGTTACGACCTCAGCAGGGGAAATGAGCAGTTCTTC
TRBJ2-5,TRBD2,.,TRBV5-1,16,CASSWLAGSVQETQYF,TGCGCCAGCAGCTGGCTAGCGGGGAGTGTGCAAGAGACCCAGTACTTC
TRBJ2-1,TRBD2,once,TRBV12-5,14,CASGFAGGLDEQFF,TGTGCTAGTGGTTTTGCGGGGGGCCTCGATGAGCAGTTCTTC
TRBJ2-7,TRBD1,.,TRBV6-6,14,CASSSGTVFYEQYF,TGTGCCAGCAGCTCCGGGACAGTCTTCTACGAGCAGTACTTC
TRBJ2-1,TRBD2,once,TRBV7-9,16,CASSPRASGISHEQFF,TGTGCCAGCAGCCCCCGAGCTAGCGGGATAAGCCATGAGCAGTTCTTC
TRBJ2-1,.,.,TRBV20-1,11,CSARVGTGQFF,TGCAGTGCTAGAGTAGGAACGGGGCAGTTCTTC
TRBJ2-1,TRBD1,.,TRBV6-5,16,CASSYSMAQGYNEQFF,TGTGCCAGCAGTTACTCGATGGCACAGGGGTACAATGAGCAGTTCTTC
TRBJ2-7,.,.,TRBV5-1,18,CASSLGLDLPRRGYEQYF,TGCGCCAGCAGCTTGGGACTAGACCTACCCAGGAGGGGCTACGAGCAGTACTTC
TRBJ1-1,.,.,TRBV28,13,CASRATGSAEAFF,TGTGCCAGCAGGGCTACAGGGTCGGCAGAAGCTTTCTTT
TRBJ2-6,TRBD1,.,TRBV10-3,17,CAISESGQGAGANVLTF,TGTGCCATCAGTGAATCGGGACAGGGGGCTGGGGCCAACGTCCTGACTTTC
TRBJ1-5,.,.,TRBV18,14,CASSLDRSYQPQHF,TGTGCCAGCTCACTTGACAGGAGTTATCAGCCCCAGCATTTT
TRBJ2-5,TRBD1,.,TRBV28,15,CASSLATGGQETQYF,TGTGCCAGCAGTTTAGCTACAGGGGGTCAAGAGACCCAGTACTTC
TRBJ1-1,.,.,TRBV19,14,CASRPGRSHTEAFF,TGTGCCAGTAGGCCCGGGAGGTCGCACACTGAAGCTTTCTTT
TRBJ2-2,.,.,TRBV13,15,CASSPDIANTGELFF,TGTGCCAGCTCACCGGACATTGCGAACACCGGGGAGCTGTTTTTT
TRBJ1-5,TRBD1,.,TRBV5-8,14,CASSWDRGNQPQHF,TGTGCCAGCAGCTGGGACAGGGGAAATCAGCCCCAGCATTTT
TRBJ1-6,.,few,TRBV6-5,14,CASSDTGRNSPLHF,TGTGCCAGCAGTGATACTGGAAGGAATTCACCCCTCCACTTT
TRBJ2-1,TRBD2,.,TRBV12-5,15,CASAISGSSYNEQFF,TGTGCTAGTGCCATTAGCGGGAGCTCCTACAATGAGCAGTTCTTC
TRBJ1-1,.,few,TRBV27,20,CASSLLGPTEEGEVNTEAFF,TGTGCCAGCAGTTTATTAGGCCCGACGGAGGAGGGTGAGGTGAACACTGAAGCTTTCTTT
TRBJ2-3,.,.,TRBV5-6,16,CASSLRWDGTTDTQYF,TGTGCCAGCAGCTTGAGGTGGGACGGAACAACAGATACGCAGTATTTT
TRBJ2-7,.,.,TRBV7-2,13,CASSPNYPIEQYF,TGTGCCAGCAGCCCTAATTACCCCATCGAGCAGTACTTC
TRBJ1-5,.,.,TRBV28,14,CASSFRGRAQPQHF,TGTGCCAGCAGTTTCCGGGGGAGAGCTCAGCCCCAGCATTTT
TRBJ2-1,TRBD1,.,TRBV7-2,13,CASSSAGGQEQFF,TGTGCCAGCAGCTCTGCAGGGGGCCAAGAGCAGTTCTTC
TRBJ2-2,.,few,TRBV7-9,16,CASSTTGTLNTGELFF,TGTGCCAGCAGCACCACAGGCACTTTAAACACCGGGGAGCTGTTTTTT
TRBJ1-2,TRBD1,.,TRBV5-1,14,CASSSGQGNYGYTF,TGCGCCAGCAGCTCGGGACAGGGCAACTATGGCTACACCTTC
TRBJ1-2,.,.,TRBV7-9,16,CASSLAYGSGPYGYTF,TGTGCCAGCAGCTTAGCTTACGGGAGTGGGCCCTATGGCTACACCTTC
TRBJ1-2,TRBD1,.,TRBV7-8,17,CASSLPRQGPTNYGYTF,TGTGCCAGCAGCCTGCCGCGACAGGGGCCAACTAACTATGGCTACACCTTC
TRBJ2-3,.,.,TRBV4-1,16,CASSHPLGGGTDTQYF,TGCGCCAGCAGCCATCCTTTGGGGGGAGGCACAGATACGCAGTATTTT
TRBJ1-1,.,.,TRBV4-1,13,CASSQDWMTEAFF,TGCGCCAGCAGCCAAGATTGGATGACTGAAGCTTTCTTT
TRBJ2-4,.,.,TRBV11-1,15,CASSLGSDPGNIQYF,TGTGCCAGCAGCTTAGGCTCTGACCCAGGAAACATTCAGTACTTC
TRBJ1-2,TRBD1,.,TRBV6-1,14,CASNSGGADYGYTF,TGTGCCAGCAACTCAGGGGGCGCCGACTATGGCTACACCTTC
TRBJ1-2,.,.,TRBV4-2,14,CASSQDSSNYGYTF,TGTGCCAGCAGCCAAGATTCTAGTAACTATGGCTACACCTTC
TRBJ1-5,.,once,TRBV28,15,CASSNYRVSSQPQHF,TGTGCCAGCAGCAACTACAGGGTTTCGAGTCAGCCCCAGCATTTT
TRBJ2-7,TRBD2,.,TRBV6-1,17,CASSALAGGPGTYEQYF,TGTGCCAGCAGTGCCCTAGCGGGGGGCCCGGGTACCTACGAGCAGTACTTC
TRBJ1-2,TRBD1,.,TRBV7-9,16,CASSSTGTGIAYGYTF,TGTGCCAGCAGCTCAACCGGGACAGGGATCGCCTATGGCTACACCTTC
TRBJ1-2,.,.,TRBV9,15,CASSFRDPPNYGYTF,TGTGCCAGCAGCTTCCGCGACCCTCCTAACTATGGCTACACCTTC
TRBJ2-2,TRBD2,.,TRBV2,16,CASSDPSGTNTGELFF,TGTGCCAGCAGTGATCCTAGCGGGACGAACACCGGGGAGCTGTTTTTT
TRBJ2-2,.,.,TRBV28,15,CASSLYDRYTGELFF,TGTGCCAGCAGTTTATACGACAGGTACACCGGGGAGCTGTTTTTT
TRBJ2-3,.,few,TRBV9,15,CASSPAGVSADTQYF,TGTGCCAGCAGCCCGGCAGGGGTATCGGCAGATACGCAGTATTTT
TRBJ2-5,TRBD2,.,TRBV11-2,19,CASSLGIASGGSLMETQYF,TGTGCCAGCAGCTTAGGAATAGCGAGCGGGGGCAGTTTGATGGAGACCCAGTACTTC
TRBJ2-1,TRBD2,.,TRBV11-2,16,CASSLDTSGDYNEQFF,TGTGCCAGCAGCTTAGATACTAGCGGGGACTACAATGAGCAGTTCTTC
TRBJ1-5,TRBD1,.,TRBV7-8,15,CASSFGTGYNQPQHF,TGTGCCAGCAGCTTTGGGACAGGGTATAATCAGCCCCAGCATTTT
TRBJ1-5,.,few,TRBV2,13,CASSVDFSQPQHF,TGTGCCAGCAGTGTAGACTTTTCCCAGCCCCAGCATTTT
TRBJ1-2,.,.,TRBV7-9,12,CASSPGQSGYTF,TGTGCCAGCAGCCCTGGGCAGAGTGGCTACACCTTC
TRBJ2-7,.,.,TRBV7-9,14,CASSAVGTDYEQYF,TGTGCCAGCAGCGCCGTTGGGACGGACTACGAGCAGTACTTC
TRBJ1-2,TRBD1,medium-sized,TRBV28,15,CASSLIQDRPYGYTF,TGTGCCAGCAGTTTGATTCAGGACAGGCCGTATGGCTACACCTTC